This TCR beta chain was retrieved from a study of somatic mutations in cytotoxic T cells in rheumatoid arthritis. Study results and caveats: A rise in CD8+ clonality with age was seen in rheumatoid arthritis patients but not in healthy controls. A largest CD8+ clone above 20% of CD8+ cells occurred in about an eighth of the 65 patients. Statistical analysis of the slight TRBV07 underrepresentation in rheumatoid arthritis patients did not adjust for multiple comparisons.

CDR3 length: 17 residues. V shed 5 bases and J 2 bases; nucleotides not matched to a gene: 7. Germline V gene lookup returns CDR1 SEHNR and CDR2 FQNEAQ (reference sequence). Profiled with immunoSEQ multiplex PCR; TCRdb holds only in-frame clones, not every one. The sample shows some 6,700 clones, roughly 77% of them seen only once. This clone was observed a single time. Its antigen remains unidentified. This chain connects TRBV7-9 to TRBJ2-1, with 12 bases aligning to TRBD2. The specimen comprised CD8+ T cells sorted from blood, sampled at a follow-up visit. The clonotype comes from a woman aged 65 to 85 with rheumatoid arthritis. The CDR3 bases are TGTGCCAGCAGCCCCCCACTAGCGGGAGGCCCCTACAATGAGCAGTTCTTC. This codes for CASSPPLAGGPYNEQFF. Complete variable domain (other parts from reference TRBV7-9 and TRBJ2-1): DTGVSQNPRHKITKRGQNVTFRCDPISEHNRLYWYRQTLGQGPEFLTYFQNEAQLEKSRLLSDRFSAERPKGSFSTLEIQRTEQGDSAMYLCASSPPLAGGPYNEQFFGPGTRLTVL.